The 6 T cell receptor beta chains listed next were all sequenced from one sample in a study of lymphopenia after photon versus proton radiotherapy. Clones were read by immunoSEQ multiplex PCR, and TCRdb kept only the in-frame ones, dropping some. The data show 65,000 to 90,000 clones, around 90% seen once. The material sequenced was peripheral blood, taken from a patient treated with photon-based radiotherapy. All receptors derive from a woman aged 40 to 49 with cholangiocarcinoma.

V usage is TRBV7-8 and J usage is TRBJ1-2; a possible D gene is TRBD1 (6 bases). This CDR3 is 14 amino acids long. From germline, CDR1 is SGHVS and CDR2 FQNEAQ. Trimming removed 5 bases at V and 2 bases at J, with 12 bases between. The CDR3 DNA is TGTGCCAGCAGCCGGACAGCACCCAACTATGGCTACACCTTC. As protein: CASSRTAPNYGYTF.

The gene calls are TRBV6-5 and TRBJ1-5; the D gene is possibly TRBD1 (6 bases). Germline V lookup: CDR1 MNHEY, CDR2 SVGAGI. Trimming cost V 5 bases and J 4 bases, with 12 bases left between them. This CDR3 is built from 14 residues. Written as DNA, the CDR3 is TGTGCCAGCAGTATACAGGGAACGAATCAGCCCCAGCATTTT. This sequence encodes CASSIQGTNQPQHF.

V gene TRBV28 combines with J gene TRBJ2-3, with D perhaps matching TRBD2 (6 bases). CDR1 is MDHEN and CDR2 is SYDVKM in the germline V gene. Trimming cost V 10 bases and J 1 base, with 12 bases left between them. This CDR3 is 13 amino acids long. The CDR3 region has the DNA TGTGCCATGTGCCCTAGCGGCACAGATACGCAGTATTTT. Amino acid sequence: CAMCPSGTDTQYF.

The chain joins TRBV7-9 to TRBJ2-7; D remains unclear. The CDR3 contains 13 residues. V shed 1 base and J shed 2 bases, with 6 bases lying between them. From germline, CDR1 is SEHNR and CDR2 FQNEAQ (reference sequence). CDR3 protein: CASSLGWAYEQYF. The CDR3 nucleotides read TGTGCCAGCAGCTTAGGCTGGGCCTACGAGCAGTACTTC.

This CDR3 reads CASSLTGRVDTQYF. The CDR3 bases are TGCGCCAGCAGCTTGACAGGGAGGGTAGATACGCAGTATTTT. The rearrangement uses TRBV5-1 and TRBJ2-3; a weak D match, TRBD2 (7 bases). The CDR3 sequence is 14 residues long. Trimming removed 1 base from V and 5 bases from J, with 11 bases in between. The germline V gene has CDR1 SGHRS and CDR2 YFSETQ.

This clone was seen once. This chain uses TRBV6-1 with TRBJ2-1, with 13 positions matching TRBD2. The trim removed 1 base at V and 12 bases at J, leaving 6 bases unmatched. Per the germline V gene, CDR1 is MNHNS and CDR2 is SASEGT. The CDR3 extends over 15 amino acids. Here the CDR3 reads CASSEVMGLAGMQFF. DNA for the CDR3: TGTGCCAGCAGTGAAGTGATGGGACTAGCGGGAATGCAGTTCTTC.